Sequencing of this T cell receptor (beta chain) was carried out in a study of shared clonotypes between healthy human individuals. V was pared by 5 bases and J by 1 base, with 8 bases between. The CDR3 sequence is 13 residues long. Germline CDR1 and CDR2: SEHNR and FQNEAQ (reference sequence). Comments on this clone: Its antigen is as yet unknown.

Study outcomes and limitations: Naive CD4 clonotypes overlapped across a handful of donors at roughly 4.5%. Memory subsets generally showed lower estimated richness than naive subsets. Non-shared clonotypes had lower generation probabilities than clonotypes shared by all four sorted-subset donors.

Sorted-subset replicate PCR reactions were performed with approximately 200 ng DNA, corresponding to 30,000 to 35,000 T cell genomes. Only in-frame clones appear in the TCRdb table, and some are missing; sequencing was by immunoSEQ multiplex PCR. This sample carries 300,000 to 400,000 clones, approximately 79% of them seen once, and the ten largest clones take approximately 10%. This TCR was sampled from a man aged 30-40 years in good health. The chain is built from TRBV7-9 and TRBJ1-1; D is unclear. The sequenced sample was memory CD4+ T cells sorted from blood. Subset defined: CD45RA-negative fraction. CDR3 sequence (DNA): TGTGCCAGCAGCCAACAACAGAACACTGAAGCTTTCTTT. It specifies CASSQQQNTEAFF.